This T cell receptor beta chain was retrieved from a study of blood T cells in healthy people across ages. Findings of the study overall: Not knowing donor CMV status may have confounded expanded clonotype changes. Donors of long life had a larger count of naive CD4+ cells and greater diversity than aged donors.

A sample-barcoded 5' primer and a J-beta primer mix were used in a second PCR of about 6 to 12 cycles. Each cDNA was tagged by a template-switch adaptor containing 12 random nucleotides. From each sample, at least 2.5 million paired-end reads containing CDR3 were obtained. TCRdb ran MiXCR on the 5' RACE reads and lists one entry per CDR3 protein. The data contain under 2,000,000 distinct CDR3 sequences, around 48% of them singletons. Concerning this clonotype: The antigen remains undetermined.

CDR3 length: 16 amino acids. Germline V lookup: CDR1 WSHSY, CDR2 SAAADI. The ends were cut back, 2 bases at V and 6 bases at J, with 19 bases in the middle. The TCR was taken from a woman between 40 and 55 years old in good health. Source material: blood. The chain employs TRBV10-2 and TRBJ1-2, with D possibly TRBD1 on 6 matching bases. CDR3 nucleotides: TGCGCCAGCAGTGAGAGGAACAGGGCAAGGAAGGATGGCTACACCTTC. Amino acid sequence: CASSERNRARKDGYTF.